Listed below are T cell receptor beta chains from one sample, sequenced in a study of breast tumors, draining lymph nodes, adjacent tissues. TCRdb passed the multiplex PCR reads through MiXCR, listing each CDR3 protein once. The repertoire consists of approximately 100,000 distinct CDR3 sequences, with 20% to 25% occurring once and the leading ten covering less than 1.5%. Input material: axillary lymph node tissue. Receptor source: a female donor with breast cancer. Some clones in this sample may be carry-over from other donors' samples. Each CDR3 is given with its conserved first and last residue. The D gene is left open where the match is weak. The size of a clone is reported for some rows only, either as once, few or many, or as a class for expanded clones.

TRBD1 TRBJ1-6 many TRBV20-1 CSASRDRGPLSTLHF TGCAGTGCTTCCCGGGACAGGGGGCCATTATCAACCCTCCACTTT
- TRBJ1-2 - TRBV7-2 CASSYSGETQANYGYTF TGTGCCAGCAGCTATAGTGGCGAGACCCAAGCTAACTATGGCTACACCTTC
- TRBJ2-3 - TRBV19 CATQAPDPGTDTQYF TGTGCCACCCAGGCCCCAGACCCTGGCACAGATACGCAGTATTTT
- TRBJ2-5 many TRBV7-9 CASSLAPVLETQYF TGTGCCAGCAGCTTAGCGCCAGTACTGGAGACCCAGTACTTC
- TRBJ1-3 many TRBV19 CASSGSIGTIYF TGTGCCAGTAGTGGCAGCATCGGCACCATATATTTT
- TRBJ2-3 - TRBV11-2 CASSLQDTQYF TGTGCCAGCAGCTTGCAAGATACGCAGTATTTT
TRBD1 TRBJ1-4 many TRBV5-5 CASSSPGTGEEKLFF TGTGCCAGCAGCTCCCCCGGGACAGGGGAGGAAAAACTGTTTTTT
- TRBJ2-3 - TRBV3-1 CASSQWGGTQYF TGTGCCAGCAGCCAATGGGGAGGTACGCAGTATTTT
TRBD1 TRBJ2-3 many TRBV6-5 CASSARRTGGTDTQYF TGTGCCAGCAGCGCTCGTCGGACAGGGGGCACAGATACGCAGTATTTT
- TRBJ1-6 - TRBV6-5 CASSDSRSTSPLHF TGTGCCAGCAGTGATTCACGGAGCACCTCACCCCTCCACTTT
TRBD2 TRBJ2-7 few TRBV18 CASSSTSGTSYEQYF TGTGCCAGCTCATCGACTAGCGGTACTTCCTACGAGCAGTACTTC
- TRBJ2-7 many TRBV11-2 CASSLSRRSYEQYF TGTGCCAGCAGCTTAAGCCGGCGGTCCTACGAGCAGTACTTC
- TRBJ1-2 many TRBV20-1 CSARFVESVYGYTF TGCAGTGCTCGGTTTGTTGAGTCCGTCTATGGCTACACCTTC
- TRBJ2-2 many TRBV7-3 CASSPGTTGELFF TGTGCCAGCAGCCCAGGGACCACCGGGGAGCTGTTTTTT
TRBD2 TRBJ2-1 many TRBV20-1 CSARDSSGSNEQFF TGCAGTGCTAGAGATTCTAGCGGGAGTAATGAGCAGTTCTTC
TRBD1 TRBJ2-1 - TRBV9 CASSDGTGRLEQFF TGTGCCAGCAGCGACGGGACAGGGAGGCTTGAGCAGTTCTTC
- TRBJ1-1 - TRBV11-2 CASSLERRTEAFF TGTGCCAGCAGCTTGGAGCGTCGGACTGAAGCTTTCTTT
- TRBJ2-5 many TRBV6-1 CASSEQGRETQYF TGTGCCAGCAGTGAACAGGGTAGAGAGACCCAGTACTTC
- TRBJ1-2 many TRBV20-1 CSASLADTSYGYTF TGCAGTGCTAGTTTGGCAGATACAAGTTATGGCTACACCTTC
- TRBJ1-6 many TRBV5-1 CASSFRTGNSPLHF TGCGCCAGCAGCTTCCGGACGGGGAATTCACCCCTCCACTTT
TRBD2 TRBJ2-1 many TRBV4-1 CASSQGLARYNEQFF TGCGCCAGCAGCCAAGGACTAGCGCGGTACAATGAGCAGTTCTTC
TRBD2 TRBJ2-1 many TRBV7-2 CASSLARLRGGNEQFF TGTGCCAGCAGCTTAGCCCGACTACGGGGGGGCAATGAGCAGTTCTTC
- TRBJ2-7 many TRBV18 CASSRGRDNEQYF TGTGCCAGCTCAAGGGGCCGCGACAACGAGCAGTACTTC
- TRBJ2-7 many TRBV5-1 CASSSGFEQYF TGCGCCAGCAGCTCCGGGTTCGAGCAGTACTTC
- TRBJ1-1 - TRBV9 CASSVHTHTEAFF TGTGCCAGCAGCGTCCATACGCACACTGAAGCTTTCTTT
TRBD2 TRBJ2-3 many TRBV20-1 CSARAGGRNTDTQYF TGCAGTGCTAGAGCGGGGGGAAGAAACACAGATACGCAGTATTTT
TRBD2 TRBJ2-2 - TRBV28 CASSLWSGRAVGELFF TGTGCCAGCAGTTTATGGAGCGGGAGGGCCGTCGGGGAGCTGTTTTTT
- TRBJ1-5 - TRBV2 CASAWTSSQPQHF TGTGCCAGCGCCTGGACAAGCAGTCAGCCCCAGCATTTT
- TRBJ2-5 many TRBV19 CASSSRVGGETQYF TGTGCCAGTAGTAGTCGGGTCGGCGGGGAGACCCAGTACTTC
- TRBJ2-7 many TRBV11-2 CASSLYRGAYEQYF TGTGCCAGCAGCTTATATCGGGGGGCGTACGAGCAGTACTTC
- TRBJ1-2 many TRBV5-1 CASYVTGGYGYTF TGCGCCAGCTATGTTACGGGAGGCTATGGCTACACCTTC
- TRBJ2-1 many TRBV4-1 CASSQDRLIYNEQFF TGCGCCAGCAGCCAAGACCGACTCATATACAATGAGCAGTTCTTC
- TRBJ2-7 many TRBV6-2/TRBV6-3 CASTQQGREQYF TGTGCCAGCACTCAACAGGGCAGGGAGCAGTACTTC
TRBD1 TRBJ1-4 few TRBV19 CASSIGSDRGPEKLFF TGTGCCAGTAGTATAGGTTCCGACAGGGGACCTGAAAAACTGTTTTTT
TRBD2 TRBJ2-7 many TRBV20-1 CSARLAGAYEQYF TGCAGTGCTAGACTAGCGGGAGCCTACGAGCAGTACTTC
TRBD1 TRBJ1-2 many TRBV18 CASSPTGDGYTF TGTGCCAGCTCACCCACAGGGGATGGCTACACCTTC
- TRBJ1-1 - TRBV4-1 CASTPGWAGNTEAFF TGCGCCAGCACCCCAGGCTGGGCGGGCAACACTGAAGCTTTCTTT
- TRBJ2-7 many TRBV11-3 CASSLVRKASTYEQYF TGTGCCAGCAGCTTAGTCAGGAAGGCCAGTACCTACGAGCAGTACTTC
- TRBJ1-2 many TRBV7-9 CASSSTGFYYGYTF TGTGCCAGCAGCTCGACGGGGTTCTACTATGGCTACACCTTC
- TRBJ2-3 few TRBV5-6 CASSLMGPSTDTQYF TGTGCCAGCAGCTTGATGGGGCCCAGCACAGATACGCAGTATTTT